Reported below is one T cell receptor beta chain. The target antigen is unknown. The data are from a study of T-cell reconstitution after alpha-beta-depleted transplantation in children. This CDR3 contains 16 residues. The junction had 9 bases not matched to a gene; V was cut back by 5 bases and J by 5 bases. CDR1 is SGHTA and CDR2 is FQGNSA in the germline V gene. Study-wide results and limits: Several hundred expanded graft clones reportedly were the source of alpha-beta T cells about two months after transplant. For some patients, TCRbeta diversity was high at day 60 because of recipient T cells and thymic progenitors that survived. Fresh T-cell production supplied most of the T-cell counts and diversity seen one year after transplant.

The authors prepared the TCRbeta library with unique molecular identifiers. TCRdb passed the PCR reads through MiXCR, listing each CDR3 protein once. The table lists almost 500,000 distinct CDR3 sequences, about 11% of them singletons. The clonotype originates from a child aged 2-15 years with inherited bone marrow failure, due to receive a stem cell transplant. The gene calls are TRBV7-2 and TRBJ2-1, with 10 bases matching TRBD2. The sample consisted of PBMCs, taken before TCRalphabeta/CD19-depleted stem cell transplant. CDR3 residues: CASSTTGTSDNNEQFF. Written as DNA, the CDR3 is TGTGCCAGCAGCACTACCGGGACTAGCGACAACAATGAGCAGTTCTTC. Based on the CDR3 plus reference TRBV7-2 and TRBJ2-1, the full variable domain is GAGVSQSPSNKVTEKGKDVELRCDPISGHTALYWYRQSLGQGLEFLIYFQGNSAPDKSGLPSDRFSAERTGGSVSTLTIQRTQQEDSAVYLCASSTTGTSDNNEQFFGPGTRLTVL.